The present entry profiles one T cell receptor beta chain with its context. Its specific antigen is unknown. No quality values exist for individual bases; no much larger clone is one base distant. This entry is derived from a study of patients and donors after allogeneic stem cell transplantation (TCRdb year 2020). The germline V gene (reference sequence) specifies DFQATT as CDR1 and SNEGSKA as CDR2. Including cysteine and phenylalanine, the CDR3 has 13 amino acids. The only DNA kept is the CDR3, 39 bases in frame from the first base. A distance of 12 bases separates the germline ends of V and J, which lose 3 bases and 3 bases respectively. Library prep was done by RT-PCR. Sequencer: NextSeq 550. Clones were called with MiXCR by TCRdb after fastp trimmed the public reads at Q25, and only in-frame beta chains were retained. Rows merge per CDR3 protein into single entries with the most common DNA and genes. The sample profile shows more than 850,000 distinct CDR3 sequences; more than 15% of them were found once. Together, the top ten hold about 6% of the sample.

Sequencing was performed on blood, either unsorted or a sorted T cell fraction (not recorded which). The rearranged segments are TRBV20-1 and TRBJ2-7, with a tentative D gene TRBD1 over 7 matching bases. The receptor's source is a human donor who was either an allogeneic HSCT recipient or a stem cell or donor lymphocyte infusion donor (not recorded which). It is not recorded whose cells these are; they may come from a transplant donor. The CDR3 corresponds to CSASGRGDYEQYF. The base sequence is TGCAGTGCTAGTGGCAGGGGGGACTACGAGCAGTACTTC.